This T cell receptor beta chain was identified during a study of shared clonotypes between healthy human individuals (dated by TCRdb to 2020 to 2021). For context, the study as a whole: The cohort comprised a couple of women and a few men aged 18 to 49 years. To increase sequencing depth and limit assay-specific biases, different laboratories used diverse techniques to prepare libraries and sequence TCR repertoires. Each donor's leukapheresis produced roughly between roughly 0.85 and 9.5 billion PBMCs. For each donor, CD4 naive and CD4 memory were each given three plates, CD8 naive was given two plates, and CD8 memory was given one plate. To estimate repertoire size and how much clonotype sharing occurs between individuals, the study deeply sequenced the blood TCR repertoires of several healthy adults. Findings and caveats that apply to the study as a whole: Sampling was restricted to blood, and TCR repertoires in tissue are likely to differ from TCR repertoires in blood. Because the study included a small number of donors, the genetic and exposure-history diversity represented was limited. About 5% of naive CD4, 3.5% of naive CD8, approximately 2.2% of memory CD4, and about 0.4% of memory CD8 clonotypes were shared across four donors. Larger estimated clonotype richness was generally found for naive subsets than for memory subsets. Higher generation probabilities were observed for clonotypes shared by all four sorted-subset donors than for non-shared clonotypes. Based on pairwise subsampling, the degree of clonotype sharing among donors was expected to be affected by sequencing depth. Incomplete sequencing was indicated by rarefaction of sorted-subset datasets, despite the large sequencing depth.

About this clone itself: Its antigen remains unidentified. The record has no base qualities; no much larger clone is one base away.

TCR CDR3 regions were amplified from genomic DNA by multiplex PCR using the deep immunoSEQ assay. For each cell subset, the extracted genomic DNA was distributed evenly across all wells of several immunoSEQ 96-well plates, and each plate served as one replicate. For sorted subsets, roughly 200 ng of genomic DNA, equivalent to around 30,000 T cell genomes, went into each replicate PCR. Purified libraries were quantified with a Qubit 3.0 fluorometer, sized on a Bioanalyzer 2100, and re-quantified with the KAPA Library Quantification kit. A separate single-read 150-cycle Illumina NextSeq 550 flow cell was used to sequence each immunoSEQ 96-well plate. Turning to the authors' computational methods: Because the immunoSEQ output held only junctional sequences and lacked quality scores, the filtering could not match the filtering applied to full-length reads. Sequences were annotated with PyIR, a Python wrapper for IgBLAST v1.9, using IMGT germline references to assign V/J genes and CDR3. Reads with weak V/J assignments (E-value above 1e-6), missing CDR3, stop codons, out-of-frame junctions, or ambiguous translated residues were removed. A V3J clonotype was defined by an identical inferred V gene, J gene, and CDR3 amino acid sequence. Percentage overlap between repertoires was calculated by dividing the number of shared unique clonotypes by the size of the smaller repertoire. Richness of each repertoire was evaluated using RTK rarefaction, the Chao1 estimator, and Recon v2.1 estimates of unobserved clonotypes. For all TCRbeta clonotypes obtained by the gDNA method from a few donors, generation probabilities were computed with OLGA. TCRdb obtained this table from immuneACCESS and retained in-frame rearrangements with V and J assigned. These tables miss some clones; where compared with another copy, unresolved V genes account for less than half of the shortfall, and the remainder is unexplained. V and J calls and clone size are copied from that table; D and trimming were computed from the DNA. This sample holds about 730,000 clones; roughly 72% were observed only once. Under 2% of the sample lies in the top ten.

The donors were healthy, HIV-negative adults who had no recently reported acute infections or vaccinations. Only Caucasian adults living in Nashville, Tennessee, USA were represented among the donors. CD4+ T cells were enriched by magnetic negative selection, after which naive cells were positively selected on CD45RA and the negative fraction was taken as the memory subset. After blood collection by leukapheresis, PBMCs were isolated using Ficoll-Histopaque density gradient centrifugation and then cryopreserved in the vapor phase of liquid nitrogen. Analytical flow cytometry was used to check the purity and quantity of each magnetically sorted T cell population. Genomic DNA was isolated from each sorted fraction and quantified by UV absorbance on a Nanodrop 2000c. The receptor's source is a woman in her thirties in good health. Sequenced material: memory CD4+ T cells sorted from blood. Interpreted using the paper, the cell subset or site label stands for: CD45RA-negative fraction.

The base sequence is TGCGCCAGCAGCCACCCCCCGGGAGGGCCTTTATTCGAGCAGTACTTC. It translates as CASSHPPGGPLFEQYF. Recombination connected TRBV4-1 to TRBJ2-7; TRBD2 aligns with 8 central bases. Taken from cysteine to phenylalanine, the CDR3 has 16 residues. Only the CDR3 part of the read is kept: 48 bases, read in frame from the first base. Sequences MGHRA (CDR1) and YSYEKL (CDR2) are obtained from the germline V gene. Trimming removed 3 bases from V and 6 bases from J; the gene matches leave 13 bases unexplained.